Listed here are 27 T cell receptor beta chains from one sample, sequenced in a study of blood T cell repertoires in COVID-19. Measured with immunoSEQ multiplex PCR; TCRdb has only the in-frame clones, and not every one. The data show roughly 700,000 clones, more than 80% seen once. Sequencing was done on a sample of peripheral blood. These receptor sequences come from a woman aged 18-29 years with acute or convalescent COVID-19.

The chain combines TRBV27 with TRBJ1-1; weak D call: TRBD1 (5 bases). The CDR3 spans 14 residues. Germline CDR1 is MNHEY and CDR2 is SMNVEV (reference sequence). V dropped 4 bases and J dropped 1 base, with 10 bases sitting between them. The CDR3 is CASSSSGGNTEAFF. The CDR3 bases are TGTGCCAGCAGTTCGTCCGGGGGGAACACTGAAGCTTTCTTT.

The rearrangement links TRBV11-1 to TRBJ2-7, with unresolved D. V shed 0 bases and J shed 5 bases, with 11 bases lying between them. Looked up from germline, CDR1 is SGHAT and CDR2 is FQDESV (reference sequence). This CDR3 comprises 14 residues. The CDR3 sequence: CASSLATRNNEQYF. In DNA form, the CDR3 reads TGTGCCAGCAGCTTAGCTACGAGGAACAACGAGCAGTACTTC.

The chain is built from TRBV27 and TRBJ1-2; possibly TRBD1 for D (6 bases). CDR3 length: 18 amino acids. CDR1 is MNHEY, CDR2 SMNVEV, per germline (reference sequence). V lost 4 bases to trimming and J lost 4 bases, with 25 bases between them. The CDR3 nucleotides are TGTGCCAGCAGTTCCGGACAGCGGCTAACTAAAGAAAGCTATGGCTACACCTTC. Translating gives CASSSGQRLTKESYGYTF.

The CDR3 is CASAYAYSNQPQHF. CDR3 in DNA: TGTGCCAGCGCGTACGCTTATAGCAATCAGCCCCAGCATTTT. V and J are TRBV6-5 and TRBJ1-5; D is undetermined. V was cut by 8 bases and J by 0 bases, with 11 bases left in between. Germline assignment: CDR1 MNHEY and CDR2 SVGAGI. The CDR3 length is 14 residues.

V usage is TRBV4-3 and J usage is TRBJ2-7; 7 bases match TRBD1. The trim removed 4 bases at V and 3 bases at J, leaving 12 bases unmatched. Germline V gives CDR1 LGHNA, CDR2 YSLEER. This CDR3 is 16 amino acids long. CDR3 sequence (DNA): TGCGCCAGCAGCCGCTACCTGGGACAGACCGTCTACGAGCAGTACTTC. This gives the protein CASSRYLGQTVYEQYF.

Only one count was recorded for this clone. The V and J genes are TRBV7-2 and TRBJ2-3, with unresolved D. The germline V gene has CDR1 SGHTA and CDR2 FQGNSA. With 5 bases removed from V and 1 base from J, the gap between germline ends came to 10 bases. The length of the CDR3 is 14 residues. CDR3 DNA sequence: TGTGCCAGCAGCCTAAGCCTGGGCACAGATACGCAGTATTTT. Residues: CASSLSLGTDTQYF.

The chain combines TRBV7-9 with TRBJ1-2, with D maybe TRBD1 (6 bases). The length of the CDR3 is 14 residues. V was shortened by 2 bases and J by 2 bases, with 9 bases between the two germline ends. Germline V lookup: CDR1 SEHNR, CDR2 FQNEAQ (reference sequence). The CDR3 loop is CASSLLGTNYGYTF. The CDR3 bases are TGTGCCAGCAGCTTACTTGGGACAAACTATGGCTACACCTTC.

The CDR3 loop reads CSVAGTGDGNSPLHF. The CDR3 DNA follows: TGCAGCGTGGCCGGGACAGGGGATGGTAATTCACCCCTCCACTTT. The chain has TRBV29-1 and TRBJ1-6; 10 nucleotides match TRBD1. The CDR3 sequence is 15 residues long. V was pared by 6 bases and J by 6 bases, with 8 bases of the junction left unmatched. Looked up from germline, CDR1 is SQVTM and CDR2 is ANQGSEA.

The chain recombines TRBV2 with TRBJ1-5; a weak D match, TRBD1 (5 bases). V was pared by 4 bases and J by 0 bases, with 7 bases between. Germline V gene lookup returns CDR1 SNHLY and CDR2 FYNNEI. The length of the CDR3 is 14 residues. CDR3 in DNA: TGTGCCAGCAGTGGCAGGGATAGCAATCAGCCCCAGCATTTT. This gives the protein CASSGRDSNQPQHF.

This clone was observed many times. The chain is built from TRBV12-5 and TRBJ1-6; tentatively, D is TRBD1 (5 bases). The CDR3 covers 16 residues. Trimming took off 2 bases at V and 3 bases at J, with 11 bases between the two ends. The germline CDR1 and CDR2 sequences are LGHNT and FRNRAP. This chain's CDR3 is CASGLLDRSYNSPLHF. The CDR3 DNA is TGTGCTAGTGGTTTGTTAGACAGAAGCTATAATTCACCCCTCCACTTT.

This chain joins TRBV7-9 and TRBJ2-7; 9 bases are shared with TRBD1. Per germline, CDR1 SEHNR and CDR2 FQNEAQ (reference sequence). J lost 7 bases, V lost 1 base, and 14 bases had no gene match. The CDR3 extends over 17 amino acids. The CDR3 region has the DNA TGTGCCAGCAGCTTAGACCTACGGGACAGGGATCGGTTAGAGCAGTACTTC. Its translation: CASSLDLRDRDRLEQYF.

V and J are TRBV7-2 and TRBJ1-2; D gene uncertain. V lost 1 base and J 5 bases, leaving 8 bases between the germline ends. CDR1 and CDR2 from the germline V gene are SGHTA and FQGNSA. The CDR3 spans 13 residues. The CDR3 DNA sequence: TGTGCCAGCAGCTTAGTTTCCCTTTATGGCTACACCTTC. Protein: CASSLVSLYGYTF.

The J gene is TRBJ1-6, the V gene TRBV19; 8 bases agree with TRBD1. The CDR3 consists of 19 residues. Per the germline V gene, CDR1 is LNHDA and CDR2 is SQIVND (reference sequence). Losses at the gene ends were 4 bases for V and 6 bases for J; bases not matched to a gene: 17. Here the CDR3 reads CASSTGQGGCFFCNSPLHF. CDR3 DNA sequence: TGTGCCAGTAGTACTGGACAGGGAGGGTGTTTTTTTTGTAATTCACCCCTCCACTTT. The full variable domain, completed using reference TRBV19 and TRBJ1-6, is DGGITQSPKYLFRKEGQNVTLSCEQNLNHDAMYWYRQDPGQGLRLIYYSQIVNDFQKGDIAEGYSVSREKKESFPLTVTSAQKNPTAFYLCASSTGQGGCFFCNSPLHFGNGTRLTVT.

The chain joins TRBV7-7 to TRBJ2-7; a weak D match, TRBD1 (6 bases). Germline values: CDR1 SSHAT, CDR2 FNYEAQ (reference sequence). Trimming removed 5 bases at V and 3 bases at J, with 17 bases between. This CDR3 is built from 15 residues. This CDR3 is CASSPGPGAGYEQYF. The DNA for the CDR3 is TGTGCCAGCAGCCCAGGGCCAGGGGCGGGCTACGAGCAGTACTTC.

The V and J genes are TRBV9 and TRBJ2-1; perhaps TRBD2 as D (5 bases). From germline, CDR1 is SGDLS and CDR2 YYNGEE. Deletions cut 3 bases from V and 3 bases from J, with 10 bases between. The CDR3 loop spans 14 amino acids. The CDR3 loop is CASSALRGYNEQFF. For the CDR3, the DNA is TGTGCCAGCAGCGCGCTCCGGGGCTACAATGAGCAGTTCTTC.

CDR3 sequence: CASSLVQANTGELFF. The CDR3 coding sequence is TGCGCCAGCAGCTTGGTCCAGGCCAACACCGGGGAGCTGTTTTTT. The chain has TRBV5-1 and TRBJ2-2; D is ambiguous. This CDR3 spans 15 amino acids. The germline V and J ends were trimmed by 0 bases and 2 bases, with 8 bases remaining between them. The germline gives CDR1 SGHRS, CDR2 YFSETQ.

The genes are TRBV27 and TRBJ1-6; D is possibly TRBD1 (5 bases). The CDR3 length is 19 residues. Per the germline V gene, CDR1 is MNHEY and CDR2 is SMNVEV (reference sequence). The V and J ends lost 5 bases and 0 bases respectively, with 20 bases between them. The CDR3 coding sequence is TGTGCCAGCAGTCCGCCCCCGGGGGAAGCGAGCTCCTATAATTCACCCCTCCACTTT. Its translation: CASSPPPGEASSYNSPLHF.

The genes are TRBV5-6 and TRBJ1-2; D unresolved. CDR1 and CDR2 from the germline V gene are SGHDT and YYEEEE. The V gene lost 1 base and the J gene lost 3 bases, with 10 bases spanning the gap. The CDR3 is 14 amino acids. The chain's CDR3 is CASSLTREDYGYTF. CDR3 nucleotide sequence: TGTGCCAGCAGCTTGACAAGGGAGGACTATGGCTACACCTTC.

The genes are TRBV10-3 and TRBJ2-5; 9 nucleotides agree with TRBD2. Germline lookup yields CDR1 ENHRY and CDR2 SYGVKD. The CDR3 has 14 residues. V lost 11 bases and J lost 0; bases outside the gene matches: 7. The CDR3 DNA reads as TGTGCCGTACAGCGGGGGGCCTACCAAGAGACCCAGTACTTC. This encodes CAVQRGAYQETQYF.

The chain carries TRBV29-1 and TRBJ2-7; 7 nucleotides match TRBD1. J was trimmed by 6 bases and V by 5 bases; bases with no gene match: 7. The CDR3 totals 12 residues. The germline V gene has CDR1 SQVTM and CDR2 ANQGSEA. The CDR3 DNA reads as TGCAGCGTTTCCCCCGGGACAGCCGAGCAGTACTTC. Translation gives CSVSPGTAEQYF.

The chain joins TRBV6-2 or TRBV6-3 to TRBJ1-3, with D uncertain. The germline CDR1 and CDR2 sequences are MNHEY and SVGEGT. V was pared by 6 bases and J by 0 bases, with 12 bases between. CDR3 size: 15 residues. The CDR3 loop reads CASSIQRISGNTIYF. The CDR3 DNA is TGTGCCAGCAGCATACAGAGAATCTCTGGAAACACCATATATTTT.

V is TRBV6-5 and J is TRBJ1-1, with D perhaps matching TRBD1 (5 bases). Trimming pared 6 bases from V and 1 base from J, leaving 12 bases between. Germline CDR1 MNHEY, CDR2 SVGAGI. The CDR3 spans 14 residues. CDR3 nucleotide sequence: TGTGCCAGCAGCGCGACAGAGAAGAACACTGAAGCTTTCTTT. Translating it yields CASSATEKNTEAFF.

The sample holds one count of this clone. The gene calls are TRBV19 and TRBJ1-5, with TRBD1 matching over 10 bases. The CDR3 spans 16 residues. The V segment lost 5 bases and the J segment 7 bases; nucleotides outside the gene matches: 11. Per germline, CDR1 LNHDA and CDR2 SQIVND (reference sequence). The CDR3 nucleotides are TGTGCCAGTAGTCCCATCGACAGGGGGCTCTGGCAGCCCCAGCATTTT. Translated: CASSPIDRGLWQPQHF.

The chain joins TRBV2 to TRBJ2-7; D is unclear. Germline CDR1 SNHLY, CDR2 FYNNEI. This CDR3 is built from 12 residues. V dropped 1 base and J dropped 3 bases, with 4 bases sitting between them. DNA of the CDR3: TGTGCCAGCAGTGAAGGAGGCTACGAGCAGTACTTC. Translation gives CASSEGGYEQYF.

The chain links TRBV5-1 to TRBJ1-3; D is perhaps TRBD1 (6 bases). In germline, CDR1 is SGHRS, CDR2 YFSETQ. This CDR3 is 15 amino acids long. The V and J ends lost 0 bases and 2 bases respectively, with 9 bases between them. In DNA form, the CDR3 reads TGCGCCAGCAGCTTGGATGGGGGCCCTGGAAACACCATATATTTT. Translation gives CASSLDGGPGNTIYF.

This chain uses TRBV5-6 with TRBJ1-1; 7 bases agree with TRBD1. Germline V gene lookup returns CDR1 SGHDT and CDR2 YYEEEE. The ends lost 4 bases at V and 11 bases at J; junction bases unmatched: 11. The CDR3 spans 13 residues. This chain's CDR3 is CASSPGASRGAFF. For the CDR3, the DNA is TGTGCCAGCAGCCCGGGCGCGAGCAGGGGGGCTTTCTTT.

The chain is built from TRBV5-1 and TRBJ1-4, with a tentative D call TRBD1 (6 bases). The germline gives CDR1 SGHRS, CDR2 YFSETQ. V was shortened by 4 bases and J by 5 bases, with 12 bases between the two germline ends. This CDR3 comprises 14 residues. The CDR3 region has the DNA TGCGCCAGCAGCAGCGGACAGAGAAATGAAAAACTGTTTTTT. It is translated as CASSSGQRNEKLFF.